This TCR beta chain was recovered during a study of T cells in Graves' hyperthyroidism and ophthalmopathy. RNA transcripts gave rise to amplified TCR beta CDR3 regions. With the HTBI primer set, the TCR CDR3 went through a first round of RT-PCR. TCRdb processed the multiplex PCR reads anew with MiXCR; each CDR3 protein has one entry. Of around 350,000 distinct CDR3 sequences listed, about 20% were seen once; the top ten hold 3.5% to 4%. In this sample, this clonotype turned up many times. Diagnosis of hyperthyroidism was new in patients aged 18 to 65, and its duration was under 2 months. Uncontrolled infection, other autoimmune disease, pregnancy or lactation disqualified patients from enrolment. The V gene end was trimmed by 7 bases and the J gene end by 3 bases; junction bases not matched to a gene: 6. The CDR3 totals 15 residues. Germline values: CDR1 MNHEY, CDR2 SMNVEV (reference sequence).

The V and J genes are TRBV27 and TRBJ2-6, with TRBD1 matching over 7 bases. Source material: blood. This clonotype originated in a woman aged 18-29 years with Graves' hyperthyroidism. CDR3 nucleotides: TGTGCCAGCACCCACACAGGGGTTGGGGCCAACGTCCTGACTTTC. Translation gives CASTHTGVGANVLTF.